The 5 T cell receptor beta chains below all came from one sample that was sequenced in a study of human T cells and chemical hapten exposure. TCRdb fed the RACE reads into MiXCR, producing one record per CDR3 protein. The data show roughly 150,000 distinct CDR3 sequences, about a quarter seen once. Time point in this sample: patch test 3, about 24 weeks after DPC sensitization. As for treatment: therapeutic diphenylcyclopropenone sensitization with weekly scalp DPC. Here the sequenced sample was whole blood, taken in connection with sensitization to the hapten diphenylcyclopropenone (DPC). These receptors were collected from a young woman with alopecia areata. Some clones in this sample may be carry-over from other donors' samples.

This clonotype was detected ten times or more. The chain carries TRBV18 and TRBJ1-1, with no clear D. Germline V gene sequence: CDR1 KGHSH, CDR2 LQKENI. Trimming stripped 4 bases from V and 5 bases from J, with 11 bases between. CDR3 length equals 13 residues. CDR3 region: CASSLTVSTEAFF. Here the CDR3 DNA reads TGTGCCAGCTCACTTACAGTATCAACTGAAGCTTTCTTT.

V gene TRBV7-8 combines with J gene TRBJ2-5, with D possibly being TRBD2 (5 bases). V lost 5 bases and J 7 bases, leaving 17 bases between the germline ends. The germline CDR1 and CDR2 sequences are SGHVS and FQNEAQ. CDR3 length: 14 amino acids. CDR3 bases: TGTGCCAGCAGCCTAGGGCCTAGCACGGGGACCCAGTACTTC. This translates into CASSLGPSTGTQYF.

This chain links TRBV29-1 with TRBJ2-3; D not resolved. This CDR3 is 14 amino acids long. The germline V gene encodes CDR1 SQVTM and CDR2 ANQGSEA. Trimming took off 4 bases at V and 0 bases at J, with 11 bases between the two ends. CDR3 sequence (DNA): TGCAGCGTTGCTGGGTTGGGAAGCACAGATACGCAGTATTTT. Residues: CSVAGLGSTDTQYF.

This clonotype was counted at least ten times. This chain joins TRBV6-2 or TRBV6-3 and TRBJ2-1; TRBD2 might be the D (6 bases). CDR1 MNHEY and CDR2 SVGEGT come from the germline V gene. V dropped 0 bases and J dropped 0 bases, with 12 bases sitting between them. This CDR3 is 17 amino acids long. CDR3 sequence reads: CASSYSTLAASYNEQFF. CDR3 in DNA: TGTGCCAGCAGTTACTCGACGTTAGCGGCCTCCTACAATGAGCAGTTCTTC.

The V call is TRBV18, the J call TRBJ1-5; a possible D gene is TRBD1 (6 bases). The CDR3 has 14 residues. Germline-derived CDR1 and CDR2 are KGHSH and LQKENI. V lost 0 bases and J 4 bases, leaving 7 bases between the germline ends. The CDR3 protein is CASSPPGQNQPQHF. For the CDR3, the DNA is TGTGCCAGCTCACCACCCGGACAGAATCAGCCCCAGCATTTT. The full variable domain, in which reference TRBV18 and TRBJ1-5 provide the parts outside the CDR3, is NAGVMQNPRHLVRRRGQEARLRCSPMKGHSHVYWYRQLPEEGLKFMVYLQKENIIDESGMPKERFSAEFPKEGPSILRIQQVVRGDSAAYFCASSPPGQNQPQHFGDGTRLSIL.